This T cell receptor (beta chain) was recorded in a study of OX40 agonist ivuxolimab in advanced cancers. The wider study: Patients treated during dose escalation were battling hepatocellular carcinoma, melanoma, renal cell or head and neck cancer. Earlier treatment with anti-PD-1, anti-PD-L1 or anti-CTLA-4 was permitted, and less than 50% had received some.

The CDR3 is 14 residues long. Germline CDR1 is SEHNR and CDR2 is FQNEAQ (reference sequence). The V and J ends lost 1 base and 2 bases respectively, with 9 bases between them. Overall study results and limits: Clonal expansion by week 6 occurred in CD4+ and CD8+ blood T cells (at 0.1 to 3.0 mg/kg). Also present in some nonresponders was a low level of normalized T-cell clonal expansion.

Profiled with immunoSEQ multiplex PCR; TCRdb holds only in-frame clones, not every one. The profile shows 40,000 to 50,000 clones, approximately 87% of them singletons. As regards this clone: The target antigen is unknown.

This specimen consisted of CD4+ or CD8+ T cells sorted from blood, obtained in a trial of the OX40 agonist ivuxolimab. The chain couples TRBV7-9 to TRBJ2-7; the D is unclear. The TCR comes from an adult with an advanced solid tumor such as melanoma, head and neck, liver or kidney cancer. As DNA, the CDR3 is TGTGCCAGCAGCTTAGGAGACGGCGCCTACGAGCAGTACTTC. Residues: CASSLGDGAYEQYF.